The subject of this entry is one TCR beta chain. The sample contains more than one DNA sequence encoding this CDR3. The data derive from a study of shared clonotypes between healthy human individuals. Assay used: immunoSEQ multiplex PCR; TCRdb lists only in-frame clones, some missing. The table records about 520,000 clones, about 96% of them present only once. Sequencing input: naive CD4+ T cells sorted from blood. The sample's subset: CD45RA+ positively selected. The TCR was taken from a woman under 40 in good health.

For the CDR3, the DNA is TGTGCCAGCAGCTTGCAGTTAGCGGGGCGCTACGAGCAGTACTTC. This translates into CASSLQLAGRYEQYF. J is TRBJ2-7 and V is TRBV7-9; 8 bases are shared with TRBD2. This CDR3 spans 15 amino acids. Germline CDR1 reads SEHNR; CDR2 reads FQNEAQ (reference sequence). The V segment lost 3 bases and the J segment 3 bases; nucleotides outside the gene matches: 7.